This entry describes one T cell receptor (beta chain). This clonotype was detected once. Its antigen specificity is not known. There are no base qualities to consult, and no much larger clone falls within one base. Weak support is all one read offers. Sequencing instrument: Illumina HiSeq 1500. Starting from the raw public reads, TCRdb applied fastp trimming at Q25, assembled clones with MiXCR and retained in-frame beta chains. Identical CDR3 protein sequences are pooled into one entry, listed with their most common genes and DNA. The sample table lists about 740,000 distinct CDR3 sequences, less than 40% of them with a count of one. The ten largest make up around 2.8% of the sample. Germline trimming amounts to 4 bases on V and 12 bases on J, with 19 as the count of junction bases outside the gene matches. CDR1 is given as SGHVS and CDR2 as FQNEAQ, both from the germline V gene. The CDR3 measures 19 amino acids from cysteine to phenylalanine. The CDR3 DNA has 57 bases and is translated from base 1.

This specimen belongs to a study of T cell repertoires in cytomegalovirus infection (dated by TCRdb to about 2019). The study in broad terms: Because public TCR beta signatures pointed to carriage of CMV infection together with the matching HLA type, the HLA type of each donor mattered for the analysis. General study outcomes and caveats: In both this cohort and an independent cohort of some 380 donors, the cumulative frequency of public TCR beta family members distinguished carriers of CMV infection plus the relevant HLA type. The ex vivo response was dominated by HLA-C-restricted CMV-specific TCR beta clonotypes, which also provided the single most frequent clonotype in two of eight donors.

Input material: PBMCs. The sequence links TRBV7-8 to TRBJ2-6; TRBD2 fits 12 bases in the junction. The source of this sequence is a human donor in good health (CMV status not recorded). Some clones in this sample may be carry-over from other donors' samples. DNA sequence: TGTGCCAGCAGCTCGACCGGGACTAGCGGGTACGCTGGGGCCCCCGTCCTGACTTTC. Translated, this gives CASSSTGTSGYAGAPVLTF. With all but the CDR3 taken from the reference TRBV7-8 and TRBJ2-6 genes, the full variable domain is: GAGVSQSPRYKVAKRGQDVALRCDPISGHVSLFWYQQALGQGPEFLTYFQNEAQLDKSGLPSDRFFAERPEGSVSTLKIQRTQQEDSAVYLCASSSTGTSGYAGAPVLTFGAGSRLTVL.